This record concerns one T cell receptor (beta chain) sequence. Its antigen target is currently unknown. Per-nucleotide qualities are absent, and no much larger clonotype sits a single base away. From the cysteine up to the phenylalanine, the CDR3 has a length of 15 residues. Left in the record is the CDR3 DNA by itself, 45 bases read in frame from the first base. Deletion took 3 bases off V and 0 bases off J, with a span of 11 bases between the germline ends. CDR1 and CDR2 are read off the germline V gene as SNHLY and FYNNEI. The donors were included in the validation cohort of 130 or so subjects, a group kept apart from the roughly 700-subject first cohort. The data derive from a study of cytomegalovirus exposure and HLA in healthy donors listed by TCRdb under 2017. Turning to the overall study: The roughly 670 repertoires of the first cohort and the roughly 110 validation repertoires were produced on the same platform, according to a later analysis. The aim of the study was to test whether cataloging public T cell receptors could identify signatures of past pathogen exposure. A separate validation cohort of over a hundred different subjects was used in addition to the roughly 640-subject first cohort. High-throughput TCR immunosequencing, statistical association of individual TCRs with disease status, and machine learning were combined to predict cytomegalovirus infection status.

What the study reported, not specific to this receptor: The authors suggested that the approach could potentially be extended to other disease states and immunological phenotypes. Across donors, most TCR sequences were observed very rarely, whereas some public TCRs were present in many individuals. In vitro tests confirmed that a few of the cytomegalovirus-associated TCR beta chains recognize cytomegalovirus antigens. Cytomegalovirus status was reported to be diagnosed by the classifier with high specificity and sensitivity in both the original and validation cohorts. A total of fewer than 200 TCR beta chains were listed by the study as associated with cytomegalovirus. The validation cohort had no HLA typing available for a later analysis, so co-occurrence within that cohort was assessed over all 130 or so repertoires. Subsequent analysis determined that TCRs grouped into clusters in the first cohort also showed a tendency toward co-occurrence across the 130 or so validation repertoires, and 94% of cluster scores exceeded 0.

Library generation was performed with the immunoSEQ multiplex PCR assay. On the authors' methods: A statistical classification framework was developed to diagnose cytomegalovirus status using the catalog of TCR beta chain sequences. TCRdb limited this immuneACCESS table to in-frame rearrangements with V and J called. A share of clones is missing; checked studies link under half to unresolved V genes, and the rest is unexplained. That table gives V, J and clone size, and the DNA gave D and trimming. The sample data list fewer than 350,000 clones, and 88% of these were observed just once. The ten biggest clones cover around 0.9% of the sample.

The source of this sequence is a woman aged 18-30 years in good health and CMV-seronegative. Input material: PBMCs. The chain is assembled from TRBV2 and TRBJ2-5, with the D gene uncertain. CDR3 region: CASSEVRLYQETQYF. In nucleotides, the sequence is TGTGCCAGCAGTGAGGTGCGGCTGTACCAAGAGACCCAGTACTTC.